This TCR beta chain was captured by sequencing in a study of spatial heterogeneity in lung cancer. The wider study: Detected beta-chain sequences consistently exceeded alpha-chain sequences. Mean representation of each unique TCR and UMI combination in the raw reads exceeded 9.5 occurrences.

Each TCR cDNA molecule bore a unique molecular identifier. TCRdb used MiXCR to reprocess the 5' RACE reads, holding one entry per CDR3 protein. This sample has roughly 2,000 distinct CDR3 sequences, with approximately 12% found just once. This clonotype showed up many times. This beta chain lies outside the target of a library built for alpha chains; its clone size means little. The time point here: sample taken at primary tumor resection. The study sequenced unsorted whole RNA from tumor, nontumor lung or frozen PBMC. The CDR3 totals 16 residues. V was clipped by 0 bases and J by 6 bases, with 15 bases between them. Looked up from germline, CDR1 is SGHRS and CDR2 is YFSETQ.

Here the sequenced sample was normal lung tissue next to the tumor, taken at surgery. This clonotype was sampled from a male donor with early-stage non-small cell lung cancer. V gene TRBV5-1 combines with J gene TRBJ2-2, with D tentatively TRBD2 (6 bases). The CDR3 is CASSLDSGRRAGELFF. The DNA for the CDR3 is TGCGCCAGCAGCTTGGATAGCGGAAGGCGGGCCGGGGAGCTGTTTTTT.